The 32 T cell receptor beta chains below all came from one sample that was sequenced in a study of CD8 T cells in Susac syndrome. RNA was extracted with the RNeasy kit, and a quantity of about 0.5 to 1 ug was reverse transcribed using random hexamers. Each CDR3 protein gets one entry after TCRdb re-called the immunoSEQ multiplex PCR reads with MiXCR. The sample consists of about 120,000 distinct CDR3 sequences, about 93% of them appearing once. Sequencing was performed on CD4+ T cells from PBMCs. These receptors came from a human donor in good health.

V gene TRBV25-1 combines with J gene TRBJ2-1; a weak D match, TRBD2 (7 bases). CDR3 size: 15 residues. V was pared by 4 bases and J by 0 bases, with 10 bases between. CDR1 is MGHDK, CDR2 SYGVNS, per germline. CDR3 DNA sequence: TGTGCCAGCAGTGGGGGGGGGCTCTCCTACAATGAGCAGTTCTTC. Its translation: CASSGGGLSYNEQFF.

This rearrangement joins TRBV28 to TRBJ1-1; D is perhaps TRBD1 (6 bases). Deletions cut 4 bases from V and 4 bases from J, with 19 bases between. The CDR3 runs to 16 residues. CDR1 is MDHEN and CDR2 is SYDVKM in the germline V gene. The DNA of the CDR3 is TGTGCCAGCAGTTCCTTCGGGACACCGACGAGCACTGAAGCTTTCTTT. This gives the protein CASSSFGTPTSTEAFF.

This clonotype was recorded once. Here the CDR3 DNA reads TGTGCCAGCAGCTTCGGGTTAACCTACGAGCAGTACTTC. This gives the protein CASSFGLTYEQYF. V is TRBV7-2 and J is TRBJ2-7, with D unclear. Germline V gene data show CDR1 as SGHTA and CDR2 as FQGNSA. Trimming cost V 3 bases and J 2 bases, with 8 bases left between them. The CDR3 spans 13 residues.

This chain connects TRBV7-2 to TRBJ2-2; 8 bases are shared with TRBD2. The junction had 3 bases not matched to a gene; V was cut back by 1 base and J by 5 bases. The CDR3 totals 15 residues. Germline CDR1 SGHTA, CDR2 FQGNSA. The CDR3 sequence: CASSLELAVTGELFF. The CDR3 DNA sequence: TGTGCCAGCAGCTTAGAACTAGCGGTAACCGGGGAGCTGTTTTTT.

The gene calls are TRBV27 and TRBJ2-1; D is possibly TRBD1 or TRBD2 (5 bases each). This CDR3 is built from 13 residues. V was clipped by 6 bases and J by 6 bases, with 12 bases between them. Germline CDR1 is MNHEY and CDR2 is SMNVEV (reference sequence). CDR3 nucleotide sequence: TGTGCCAGCAGGAGGGACCAAACCAATGAGCAGTTCTTC. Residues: CASRRDQTNEQFF.

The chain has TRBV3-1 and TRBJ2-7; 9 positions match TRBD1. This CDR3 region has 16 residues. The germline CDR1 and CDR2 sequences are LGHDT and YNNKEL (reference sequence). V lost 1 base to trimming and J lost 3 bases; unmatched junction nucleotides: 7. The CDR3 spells CASSQVNLDRGYEQYF. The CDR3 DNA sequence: TGTGCCAGCAGCCAAGTTAACTTGGACAGGGGCTACGAGCAGTACTTC.

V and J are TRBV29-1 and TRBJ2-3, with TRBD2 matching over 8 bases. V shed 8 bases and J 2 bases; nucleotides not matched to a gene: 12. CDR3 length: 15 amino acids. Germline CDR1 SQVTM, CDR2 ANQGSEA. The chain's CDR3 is CSTSPTSGPTDTQYF. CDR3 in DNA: TGCAGCACGTCCCCCACTAGCGGACCCACAGATACGCAGTATTTT.

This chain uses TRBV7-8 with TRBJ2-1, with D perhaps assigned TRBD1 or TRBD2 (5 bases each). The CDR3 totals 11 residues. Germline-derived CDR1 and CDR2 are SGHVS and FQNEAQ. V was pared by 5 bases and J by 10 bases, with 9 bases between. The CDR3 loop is CASSGTVEQFF. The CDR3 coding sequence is TGTGCCAGCAGCGGGACGGTGGAGCAGTTCTTC.

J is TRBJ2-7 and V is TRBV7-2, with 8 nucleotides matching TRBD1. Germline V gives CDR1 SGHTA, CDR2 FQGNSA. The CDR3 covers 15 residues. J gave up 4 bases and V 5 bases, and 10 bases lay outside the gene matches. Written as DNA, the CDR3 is TGTGCCAGCAGCCGACCGACAGGGGAATCGTACGAGCAGTACTTC. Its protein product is CASSRPTGESYEQYF.

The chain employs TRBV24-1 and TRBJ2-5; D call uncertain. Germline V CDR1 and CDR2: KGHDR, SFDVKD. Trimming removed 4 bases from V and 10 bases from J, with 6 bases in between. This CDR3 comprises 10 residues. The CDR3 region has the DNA TGTGCCACCAGTGACCCGCTCCAGTACTTC. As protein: CATSDPLQYF.

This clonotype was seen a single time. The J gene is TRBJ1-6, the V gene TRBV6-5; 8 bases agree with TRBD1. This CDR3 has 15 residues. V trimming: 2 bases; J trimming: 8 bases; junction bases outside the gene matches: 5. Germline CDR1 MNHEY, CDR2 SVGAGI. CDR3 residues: CASSYTTGVDSPLHF. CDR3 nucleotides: TGTGCCAGCAGTTACACGACAGGGGTGGATTCACCCCTCCACTTT.

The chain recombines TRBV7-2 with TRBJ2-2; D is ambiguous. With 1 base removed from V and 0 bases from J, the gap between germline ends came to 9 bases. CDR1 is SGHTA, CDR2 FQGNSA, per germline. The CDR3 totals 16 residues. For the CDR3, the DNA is TGTGCCAGCAGCTTAGAACGTCCGTCGAACACCGGGGAGCTGTTTTTT. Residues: CASSLERPSNTGELFF. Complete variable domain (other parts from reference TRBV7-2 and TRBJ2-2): GAGVSQSPSNKVTEKGKDVELRCDPISGHTALYWYRQSLGQGLEFLIYFQGNSAPDKSGLPSDRFSAERTGGSVSTLTIQRTQQEDSAVYLCASSLERPSNTGELFFGEGSRLTVL.

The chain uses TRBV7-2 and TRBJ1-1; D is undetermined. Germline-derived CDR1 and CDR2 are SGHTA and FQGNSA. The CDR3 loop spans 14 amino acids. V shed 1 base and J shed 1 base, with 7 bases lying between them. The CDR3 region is CASSLDARNTEAFF. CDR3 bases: TGTGCCAGCAGCTTAGATGCTAGGAACACTGAAGCTTTCTTT.

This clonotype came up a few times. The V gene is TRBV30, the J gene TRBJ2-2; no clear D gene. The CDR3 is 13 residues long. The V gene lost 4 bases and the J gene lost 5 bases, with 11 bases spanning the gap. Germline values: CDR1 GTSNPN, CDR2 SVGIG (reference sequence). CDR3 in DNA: TGTGCCTGGACGTTCGGTGTGACCGGGGAGCTGTTTTTT. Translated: CAWTFGVTGELFF.

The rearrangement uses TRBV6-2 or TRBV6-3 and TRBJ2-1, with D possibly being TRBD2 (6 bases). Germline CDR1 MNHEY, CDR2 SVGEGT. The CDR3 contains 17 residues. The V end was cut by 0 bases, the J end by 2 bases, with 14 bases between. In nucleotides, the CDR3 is TGTGCCAGCAGTTACTCGTGGCGGGAAGCCCCCTACAATGAGCAGTTCTTC. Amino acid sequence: CASSYSWREAPYNEQFF.

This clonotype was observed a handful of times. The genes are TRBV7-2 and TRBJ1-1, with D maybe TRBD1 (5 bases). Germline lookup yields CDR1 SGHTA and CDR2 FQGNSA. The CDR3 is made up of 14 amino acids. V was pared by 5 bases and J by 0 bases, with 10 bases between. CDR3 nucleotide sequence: TGTGCCAGCAGCACTGGGACGGTGAACACTGAAGCTTTCTTT. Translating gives CASSTGTVNTEAFF.

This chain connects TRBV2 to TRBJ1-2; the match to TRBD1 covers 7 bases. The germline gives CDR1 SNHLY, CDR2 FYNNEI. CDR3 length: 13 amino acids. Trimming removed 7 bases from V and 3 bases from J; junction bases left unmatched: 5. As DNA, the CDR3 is TGTGCCAGCAAGACAGGGCTCGACTATGGCTACACCTTC. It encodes CASKTGLDYGYTF.

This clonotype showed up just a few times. The CDR3 region is CASSRPGQDEQYF. CDR3 nucleotide sequence: TGTGCCAGCAGCCGTCCGGGACAAGACGAGCAGTACTTC. J is TRBJ2-7 and V is TRBV3-1; possible D gene TRBD1, 6 bases. V lost 4 bases to trimming and J lost 5 bases, with 12 bases between them. This CDR3 has 13 amino acids. CDR1 and CDR2 (germline): LGHDT, YNNKEL (reference sequence).

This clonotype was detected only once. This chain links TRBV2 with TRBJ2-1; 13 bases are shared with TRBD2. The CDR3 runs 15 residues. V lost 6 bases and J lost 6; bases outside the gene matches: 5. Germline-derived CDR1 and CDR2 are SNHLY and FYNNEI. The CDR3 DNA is TGTGCCAGCAGGGAGACTAGCGGGAGGACCAATGAGCAGTTCTTC. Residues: CASRETSGRTNEQFF. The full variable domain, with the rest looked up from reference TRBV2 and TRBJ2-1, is EPEVTQTPSHQVTQMGQEVILRCVPISNHLYFYWYRQILGQKVEFLVSFYNNEISEKSEIFDDQFSVERPDGSNFTLKIRSTKLEDSAMYFCASRETSGRTNEQFFGPGTRLTVL.

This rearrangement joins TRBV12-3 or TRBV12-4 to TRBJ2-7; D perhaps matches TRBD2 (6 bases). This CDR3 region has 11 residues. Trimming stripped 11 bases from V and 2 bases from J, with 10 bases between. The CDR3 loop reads CASRGTYEQYF. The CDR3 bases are TGTGCCTCACGGGGGACCTACGAGCAGTACTTC.

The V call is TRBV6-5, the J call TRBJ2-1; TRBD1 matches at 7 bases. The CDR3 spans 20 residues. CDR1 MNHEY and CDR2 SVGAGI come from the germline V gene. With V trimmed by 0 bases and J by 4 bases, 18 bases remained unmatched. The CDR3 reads CASSYSRQGRPLSFYNEQFF. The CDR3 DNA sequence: TGTGCCAGCAGTTACTCGCGACAGGGCCGTCCTCTCTCTTTTTACAATGAGCAGTTCTTC.

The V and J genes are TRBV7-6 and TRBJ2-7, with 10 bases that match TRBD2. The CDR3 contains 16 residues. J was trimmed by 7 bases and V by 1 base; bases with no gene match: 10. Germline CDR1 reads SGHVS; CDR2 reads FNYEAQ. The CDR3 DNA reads TGTGCCAGCAGCTTAGAAGCGGGGGGGAGGAAAGGGGAGCAGTACTTC. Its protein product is CASSLEAGGRKGEQYF.

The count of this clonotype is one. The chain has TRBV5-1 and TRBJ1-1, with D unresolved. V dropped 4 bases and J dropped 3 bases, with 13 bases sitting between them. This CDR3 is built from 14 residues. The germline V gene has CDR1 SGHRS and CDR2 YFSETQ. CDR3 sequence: CASSPAGSDTEAFF. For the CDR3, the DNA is TGCGCCAGCAGCCCGGCGGGATCGGACACTGAAGCTTTCTTT.

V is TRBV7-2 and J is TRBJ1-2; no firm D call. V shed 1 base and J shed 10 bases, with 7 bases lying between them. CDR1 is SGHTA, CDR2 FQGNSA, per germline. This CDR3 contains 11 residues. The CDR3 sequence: CASSLDEDYTF. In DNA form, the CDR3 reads TGTGCCAGCAGCTTAGATGAGGACTACACCTTC. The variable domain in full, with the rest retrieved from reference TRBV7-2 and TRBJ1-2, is GAGVSQSPSNKVTEKGKDVELRCDPISGHTALYWYRQSLGQGLEFLIYFQGNSAPDKSGLPSDRFSAERTGGSVSTLTIQRTQQEDSAVYLCASSLDEDYTFGSGTRLTVV.

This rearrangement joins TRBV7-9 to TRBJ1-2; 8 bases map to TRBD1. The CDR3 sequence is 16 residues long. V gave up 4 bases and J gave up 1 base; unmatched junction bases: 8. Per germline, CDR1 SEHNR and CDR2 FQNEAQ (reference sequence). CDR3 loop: CASSSPSTGVNYGYTF. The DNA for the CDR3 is TGTGCCAGCAGCTCCCCCTCGACAGGGGTTAACTATGGCTACACCTTC.

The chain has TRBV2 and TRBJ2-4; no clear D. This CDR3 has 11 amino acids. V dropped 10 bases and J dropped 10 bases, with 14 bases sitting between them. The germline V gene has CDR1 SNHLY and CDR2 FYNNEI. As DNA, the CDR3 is TGTGCCATCGAAGATGGGTATATTCAGTACTTC. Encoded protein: CAIEDGYIQYF.

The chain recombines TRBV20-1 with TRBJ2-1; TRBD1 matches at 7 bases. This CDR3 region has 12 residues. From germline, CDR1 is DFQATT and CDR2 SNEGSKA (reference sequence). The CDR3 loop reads CSTGTDYNEQFF. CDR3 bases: TGCAGCACCGGGACAGATTACAATGAGCAGTTCTTC.

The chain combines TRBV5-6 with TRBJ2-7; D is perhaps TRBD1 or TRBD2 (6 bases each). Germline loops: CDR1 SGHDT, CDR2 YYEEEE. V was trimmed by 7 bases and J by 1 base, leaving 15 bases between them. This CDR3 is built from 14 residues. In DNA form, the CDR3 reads TGTGCCAGCCAAGCCCGGGGGCAATCCTACGAGCAGTACTTC. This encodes CASQARGQSYEQYF.

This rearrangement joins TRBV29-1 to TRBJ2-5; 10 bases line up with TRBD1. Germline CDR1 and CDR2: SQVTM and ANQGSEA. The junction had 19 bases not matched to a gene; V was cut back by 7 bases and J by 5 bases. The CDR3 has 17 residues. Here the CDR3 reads CSALRWDRGQYTETQYF. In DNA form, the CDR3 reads TGCAGCGCCCTACGGTGGGACAGGGGCCAATATACGGAGACCCAGTACTTC.

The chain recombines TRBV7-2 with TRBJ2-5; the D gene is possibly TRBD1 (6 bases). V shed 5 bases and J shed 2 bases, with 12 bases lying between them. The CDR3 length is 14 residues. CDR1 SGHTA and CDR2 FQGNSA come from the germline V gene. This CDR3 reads CASSQGGVQETQYF. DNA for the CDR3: TGTGCCAGCAGCCAAGGGGGAGTACAAGAGACCCAGTACTTC.

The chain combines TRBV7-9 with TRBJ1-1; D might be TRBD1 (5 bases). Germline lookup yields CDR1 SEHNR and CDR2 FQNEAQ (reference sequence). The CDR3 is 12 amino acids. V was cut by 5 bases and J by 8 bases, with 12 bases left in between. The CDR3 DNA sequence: TGTGCCAGCAGCCCTGGGGCGGGGGAAGCTTTCTTT. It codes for CASSPGAGEAFF.

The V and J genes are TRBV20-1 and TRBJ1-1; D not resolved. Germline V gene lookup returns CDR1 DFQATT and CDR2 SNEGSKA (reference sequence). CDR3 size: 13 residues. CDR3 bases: TGCAGGCTTCTCACCGGGGTTGGCACTGAAGCTTTCTTT. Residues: CRLLTGVGTEAFF.